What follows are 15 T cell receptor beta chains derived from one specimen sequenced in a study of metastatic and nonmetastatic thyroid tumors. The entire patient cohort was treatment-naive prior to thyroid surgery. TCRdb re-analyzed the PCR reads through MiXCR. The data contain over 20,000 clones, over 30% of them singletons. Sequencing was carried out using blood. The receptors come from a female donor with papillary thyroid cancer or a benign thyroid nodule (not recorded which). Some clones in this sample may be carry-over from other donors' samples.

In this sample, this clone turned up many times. CDR3 sequence (DNA): TGTGCCAGCAGCTTGTCTGCAGGAGCTTATGGCTACACCTTC. This sequence encodes CASSLSAGAYGYTF. V is TRBV7-9 and J is TRBJ1-2; D remains ambiguous. The CDR3 runs 14 residues. The germline V gene encodes CDR1 SEHNR and CDR2 FQNEAQ (reference sequence). V was cut by 3 bases and J by 5 bases, with 13 bases left in between.

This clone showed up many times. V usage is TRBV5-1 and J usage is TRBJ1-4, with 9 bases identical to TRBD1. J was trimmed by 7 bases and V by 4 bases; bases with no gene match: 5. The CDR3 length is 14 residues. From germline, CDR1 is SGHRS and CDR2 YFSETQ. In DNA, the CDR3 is TGCGCCAGCAGCCTACAGGGGGCACGTGAAAAACTGTTTTTT. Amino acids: CASSLQGAREKLFF.

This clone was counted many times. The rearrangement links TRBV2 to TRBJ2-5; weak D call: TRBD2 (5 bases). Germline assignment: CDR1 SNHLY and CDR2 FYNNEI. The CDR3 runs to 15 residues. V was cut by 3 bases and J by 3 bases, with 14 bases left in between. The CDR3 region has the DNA TGTGCCAGCAGTGATCGGGGAAGTTTGGAAGAGACCCAGTACTTC. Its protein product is CASSDRGSLEETQYF.

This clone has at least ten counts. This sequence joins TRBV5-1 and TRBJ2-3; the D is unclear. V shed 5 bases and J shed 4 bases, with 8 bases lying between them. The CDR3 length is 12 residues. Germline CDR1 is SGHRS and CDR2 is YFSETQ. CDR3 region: CASRALSDTQYF. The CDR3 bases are TGCGCCAGCAGAGCTCTATCAGATACGCAGTATTTT.

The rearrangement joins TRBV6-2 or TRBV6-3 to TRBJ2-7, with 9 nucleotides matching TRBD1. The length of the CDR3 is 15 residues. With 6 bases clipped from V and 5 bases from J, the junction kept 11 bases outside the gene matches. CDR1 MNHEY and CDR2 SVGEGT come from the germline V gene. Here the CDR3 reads CASRPAGTGIHEQYF. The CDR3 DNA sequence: TGTGCCAGCAGACCCGCCGGGACAGGGATCCACGAGCAGTACTTC.

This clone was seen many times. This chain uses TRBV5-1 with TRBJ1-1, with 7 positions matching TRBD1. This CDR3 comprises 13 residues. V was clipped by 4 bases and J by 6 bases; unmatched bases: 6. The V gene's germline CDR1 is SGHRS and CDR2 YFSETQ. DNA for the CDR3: TGCGCCAGCAGCACCGGGACAGTGCCTGAAGCTTTCTTT. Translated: CASSTGTVPEAFF.

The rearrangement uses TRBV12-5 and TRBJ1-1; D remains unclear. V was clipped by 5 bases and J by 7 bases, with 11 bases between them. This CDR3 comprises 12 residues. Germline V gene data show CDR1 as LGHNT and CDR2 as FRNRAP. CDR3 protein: CASGPGDGEAFF. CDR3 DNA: TGTGCTAGTGGTCCGGGAGACGGTGAAGCTTTCTTT.

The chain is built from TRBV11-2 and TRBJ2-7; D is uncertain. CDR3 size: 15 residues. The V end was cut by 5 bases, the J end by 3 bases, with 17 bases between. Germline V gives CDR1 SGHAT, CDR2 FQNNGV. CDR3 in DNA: TGTGCCAGCAGCCCCAGCTTAGCACGGATCTACGAGCAGTACTTC. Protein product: CASSPSLARIYEQYF.

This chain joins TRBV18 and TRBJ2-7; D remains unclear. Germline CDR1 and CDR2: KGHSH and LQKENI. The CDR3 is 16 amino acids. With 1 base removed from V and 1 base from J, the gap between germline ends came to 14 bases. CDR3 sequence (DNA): TGTGCCAGCTCACCACTAGGCTATCCCCGTTCCTACGAGCAGTACTTC. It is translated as CASSPLGYPRSYEQYF.

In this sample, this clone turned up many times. CDR3 bases: TGTGCCAGCAGCCAAGATACGGGGGATGGGATTGGAAACACCATATATTTT. This codes for CASSQDTGDGIGNTIYF. This chain connects TRBV3-1 to TRBJ1-3; tentative D call: TRBD1 (5 bases). Trimming took 0 bases from V and 3 from J, leaving 15 bases between them. Per germline, CDR1 LGHDT and CDR2 YNNKEL (reference sequence). The CDR3 runs to 17 residues.

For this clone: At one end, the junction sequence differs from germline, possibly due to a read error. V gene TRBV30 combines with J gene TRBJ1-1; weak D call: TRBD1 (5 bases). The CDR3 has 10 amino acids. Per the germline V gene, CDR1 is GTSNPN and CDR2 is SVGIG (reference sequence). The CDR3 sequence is CSWATAEAFF. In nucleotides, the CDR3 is TGTTCCTGGGCGACAGCTGAAGCTTTCTTT.

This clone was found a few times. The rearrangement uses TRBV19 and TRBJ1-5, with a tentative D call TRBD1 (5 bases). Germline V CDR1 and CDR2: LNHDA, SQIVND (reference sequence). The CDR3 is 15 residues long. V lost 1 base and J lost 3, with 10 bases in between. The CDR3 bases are TGTGCCAGTAGTATAGGGACGGACATCAATCAGCCCCAGCATTTT. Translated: CASSIGTDINQPQHF.

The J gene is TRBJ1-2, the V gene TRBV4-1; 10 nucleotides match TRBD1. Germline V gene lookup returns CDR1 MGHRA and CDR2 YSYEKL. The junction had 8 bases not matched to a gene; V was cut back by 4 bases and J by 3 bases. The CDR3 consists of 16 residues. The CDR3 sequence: CASSPKGQGFYYGYTF. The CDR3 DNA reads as TGCGCCAGCAGCCCTAAGGGACAGGGGTTTTACTATGGCTACACCTTC.

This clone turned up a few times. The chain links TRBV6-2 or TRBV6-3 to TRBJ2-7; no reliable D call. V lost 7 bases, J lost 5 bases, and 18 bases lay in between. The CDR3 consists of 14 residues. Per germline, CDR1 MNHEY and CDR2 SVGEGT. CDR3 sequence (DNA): TGTGCCAGCACCCAGAAGGGCGGTTGGGACGAGCAGTACTTC. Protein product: CASTQKGGWDEQYF.

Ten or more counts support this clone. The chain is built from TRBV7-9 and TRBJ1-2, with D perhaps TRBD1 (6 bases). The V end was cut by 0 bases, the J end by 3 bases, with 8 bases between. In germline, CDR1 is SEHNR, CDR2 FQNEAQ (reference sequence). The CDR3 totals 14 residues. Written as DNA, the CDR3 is TGTGCCAGCAGCTTAGCGGGGGCCGACTATGGCTACACCTTC. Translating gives CASSLAGADYGYTF.